Many counts were recorded for the clone carrying this T cell receptor beta chain. Antigen specificity is unknown. The PBMCs were taken from less than 11 ml of fresh peripheral blood. RNA transcripts were the template for amplifying TCR beta CDR3 regions. First-round RT-PCR of the TCR CDR3 relied on the HTBI primer set. TCRdb reprocessed the multiplex PCR reads with MiXCR, giving one entry per CDR3 protein. Of nearly 600,000 distinct CDR3 sequences in the sample, 13% to 15% were seen once. The sample is drawn from a study of T cells in Graves' hyperthyroidism and ophthalmopathy. Study outcomes and limitations: Before onset, ophthalmopathy was predicted by the model a median around 6.2 months earlier.

Per germline, CDR1 SQVTM and CDR2 ANQGSEA. Trimming pared 7 bases from V and 5 bases from J, leaving 17 bases between. The CDR3 has 13 amino acids. Sequenced sample: blood. The chain employs TRBV29-1 and TRBJ1-1; D remains ambiguous. The source is a young woman with Graves' ophthalmopathy. The CDR3 region is CSALDLSGTEAFF. CDR3 DNA: TGCAGCGCCCTGGACCTCAGTGGGACTGAAGCTTTCTTT.